This T cell receptor (beta chain) was profiled in a study of T cells in Graves' hyperthyroidism and ophthalmopathy. Study-wide results and limits: Appearing also in blood were most of the thyroid clonotypes expanded above 0.001.

It was RNA transcripts that yielded the amplified TCR beta CDR3 regions. Initially, a first-round RT-PCR of the TCR CDR3 employed the HTBI primer set. TCRdb passed the multiplex PCR reads through MiXCR, listing each CDR3 protein once. The sample consists of more than 250,000 distinct CDR3 sequences, about 16% of them appearing once. This CDR3 comprises 14 residues. Uncontrolled infection, other autoimmune disease, pregnancy or lactation barred patients from enrollment. In making diagnoses, clinical symptoms, serum thyroxine and TRAb, thyroid ultrasound and orbital computed tomography were all used. Drawn at first hyperthyroidism diagnosis, the blood sample preceded any ophthalmopathy symptoms. As for this clonotype: What it binds is not known. Relative to the germline gene, one junction end is altered; a read error may explain this.

This sequence originates from a woman in her forties or fifties with Graves' hyperthyroidism that later progressed to Graves' ophthalmopathy. Sequencing was performed on blood. This chain connects TRBV12-3 or TRBV12-4 to TRBJ1-1, with D perhaps matching TRBD1 (5 bases). In DNA, the CDR3 is TGTGCCAGCAGTCCCGGGACGGTGAACACTGAAGCTCTCTTT. Its protein is CASSPGTVNTEALF.